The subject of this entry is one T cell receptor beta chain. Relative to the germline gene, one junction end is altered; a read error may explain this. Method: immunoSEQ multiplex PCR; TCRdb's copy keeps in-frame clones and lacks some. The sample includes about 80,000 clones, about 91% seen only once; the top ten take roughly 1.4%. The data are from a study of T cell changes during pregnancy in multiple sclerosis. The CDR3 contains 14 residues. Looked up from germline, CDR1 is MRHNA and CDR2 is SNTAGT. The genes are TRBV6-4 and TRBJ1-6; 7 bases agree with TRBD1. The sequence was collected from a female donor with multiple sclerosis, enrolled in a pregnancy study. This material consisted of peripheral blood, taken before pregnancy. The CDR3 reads CAGSPGVGGIALHF. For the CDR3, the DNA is TGTGCCGGCAGTCCCGGTGTAGGGGGCATCGCCCTCCACTTT.